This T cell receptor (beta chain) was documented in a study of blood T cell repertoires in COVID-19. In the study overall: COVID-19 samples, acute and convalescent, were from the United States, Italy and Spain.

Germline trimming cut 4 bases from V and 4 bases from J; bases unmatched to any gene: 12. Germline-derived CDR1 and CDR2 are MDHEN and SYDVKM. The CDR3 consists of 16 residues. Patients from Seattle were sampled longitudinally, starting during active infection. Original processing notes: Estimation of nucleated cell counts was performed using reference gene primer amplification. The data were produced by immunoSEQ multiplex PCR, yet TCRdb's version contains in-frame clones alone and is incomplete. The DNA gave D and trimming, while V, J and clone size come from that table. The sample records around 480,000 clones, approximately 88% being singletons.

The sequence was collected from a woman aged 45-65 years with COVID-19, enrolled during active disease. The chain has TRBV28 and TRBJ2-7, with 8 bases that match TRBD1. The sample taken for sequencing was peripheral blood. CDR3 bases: TGTGCCAGCAGTTCATCAGGGGGCCAGGGGGAATACGAGCAGTACTTC. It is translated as CASSSSGGQGEYEQYF.